This TCR beta chain stems from a study of blood T cell repertoires in COVID-19. As originally analysed: Researchers report that nucleated cell counts were estimated from reference gene primer amplification. TCRdb's copy holds only in-frame clones and misses some; the assay was immunoSEQ multiplex PCR. Clone size and the V and J calls come from that table; the DNA yielded D and trimming. The sample shows fewer than 60,000 clones, around 89% of them seen only once. With V trimmed by 5 bases and J by 4 bases, 6 bases remained unmatched. Germline V gene data show CDR1 as SGHTA and CDR2 as FQGNSA. There are 15 residues in the CDR3.

Sequenced input: peripheral blood. The V call is TRBV7-2, the J call TRBJ2-5, with 11 bases fitting TRBD2. The receptor was isolated from a human donor in a cohort sampled during active COVID-19. The CDR3 sequence is CASSTPTSGVETQYF. CDR3 DNA sequence: TGTGCCAGCAGCACCCCGACTAGCGGGGTAGAGACCCAGTACTTC.